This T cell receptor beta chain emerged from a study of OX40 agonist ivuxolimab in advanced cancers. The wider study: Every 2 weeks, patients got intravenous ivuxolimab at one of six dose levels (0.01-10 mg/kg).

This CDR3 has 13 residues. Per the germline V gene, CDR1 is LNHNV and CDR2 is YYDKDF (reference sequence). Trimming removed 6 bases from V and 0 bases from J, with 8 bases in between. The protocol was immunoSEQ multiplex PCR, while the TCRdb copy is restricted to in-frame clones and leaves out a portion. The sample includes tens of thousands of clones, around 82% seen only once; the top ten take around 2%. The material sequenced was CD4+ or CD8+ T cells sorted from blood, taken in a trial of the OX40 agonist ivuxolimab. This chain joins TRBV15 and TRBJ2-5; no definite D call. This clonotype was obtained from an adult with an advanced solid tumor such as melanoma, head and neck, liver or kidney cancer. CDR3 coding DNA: TGTGCCACCAGAGGAGAATACCAAGAGACCCAGTACTTC. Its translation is CATRGEYQETQYF.